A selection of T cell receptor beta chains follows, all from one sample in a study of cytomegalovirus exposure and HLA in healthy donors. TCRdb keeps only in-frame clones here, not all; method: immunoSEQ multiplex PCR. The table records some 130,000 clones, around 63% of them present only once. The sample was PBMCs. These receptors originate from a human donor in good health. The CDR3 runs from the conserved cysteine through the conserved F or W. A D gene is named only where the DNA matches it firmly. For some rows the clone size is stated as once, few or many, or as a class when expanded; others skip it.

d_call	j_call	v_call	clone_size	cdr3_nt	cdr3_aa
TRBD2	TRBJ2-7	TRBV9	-	TGTGCCAGCAGCGCAGGACTAGCCACCTACGAGCAGTACTTC	CASSAGLATYEQYF
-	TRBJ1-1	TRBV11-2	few	TGTGCCAGCAGCTTAGAGGCGGGGGCGGGCACTGAAGCTTTCTTT	CASSLEAGAGTEAFF
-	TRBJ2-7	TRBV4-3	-	TGCGCCAGCAGCCAAGATTCGGCAGGCCCCTACGAGCAGTACTTC	CASSQDSAGPYEQYF
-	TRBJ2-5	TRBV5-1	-	TGCGCCAGCAGCTTGCTCGGGGTCCAAGAGACCCAGTACTTC	CASSLLGVQETQYF
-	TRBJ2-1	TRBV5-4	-	TGTGCCAGCAGCCCCCGGGACAAATACAATGAGCAGTTCTTC	CASSPRDKYNEQFF
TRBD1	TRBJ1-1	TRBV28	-	TGTGCCAGCAGGCCCACAGGGGTCTTACTTGAAGCTTTCTTT	CASRPTGVLLEAFF
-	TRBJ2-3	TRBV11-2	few	TGTGCCAGCAGCTTAGTCTCCGATACGCAGTATTTT	CASSLVSDTQYF
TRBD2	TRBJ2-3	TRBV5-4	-	TGTGCCAGCAGCCCACGCGGGGGGCTAGGCGCAGATACGCAGTATTTT	CASSPRGGLGADTQYF
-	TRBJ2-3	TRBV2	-	TGTGCCAGCAGAACGGGAGCGTCGACAGATACGCAGTATTTT	CASRTGASTDTQYF
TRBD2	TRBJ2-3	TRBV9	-	TGTGCCAGCAACGGGGGGGCGCCAGCGGGTACGCAGTATTTT	CASNGGAPAGTQYF
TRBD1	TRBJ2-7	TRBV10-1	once	TGCGCCAGCATTACCCGGGACAGAGTAAACTACGAGCAGTACTTC	CASITRDRVNYEQYF
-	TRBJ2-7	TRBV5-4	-	TGTGCCAGCAGCTTGGAGGGCGGGGAACACTACGAGCAGTACTTC	CASSLEGGEHYEQYF
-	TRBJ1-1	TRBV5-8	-	TGTGCCAGCAGCTTCCGGGGGTCCGTGAACACTGAAGCTTTCTTT	CASSFRGSVNTEAFF
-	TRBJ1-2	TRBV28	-	TGTGCCGCAAGTAGGGGGACTAACTATGGCTACACCTTC	CAASRGTNYGYTF
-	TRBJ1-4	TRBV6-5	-	TGTGCCAGCAGTTACAGGCGGGGGGGCGGTGAAAAACTGTTTTTT	CASSYRRGGGEKLFF
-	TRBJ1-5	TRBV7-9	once	TGTGCCAGCAGCTTAGATGGTAGTCGGTGGCATTTT	CASSLDGSRWHF
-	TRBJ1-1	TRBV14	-	TGTGCCAGCAGTCGGACTATGAACACTGAAGCTTTCTTT	CASSRTMNTEAFF
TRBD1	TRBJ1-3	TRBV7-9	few	TGTGCCAGTGTCCGGGACAGCATCTCTGGAAACACCATATATTTT	CASVRDSISGNTIYF
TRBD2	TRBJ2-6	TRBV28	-	TGTGCCAGCAGTAGGCTAGCGGGCCCCTCTGGGGCCAACGTCCTGACTTTC	CASSRLAGPSGANVLTF
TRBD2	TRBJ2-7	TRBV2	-	TGTGCCAGCACCCGAGAGCGGGAGGGCCCCTACGAGCAGTACTTC	CASTREREGPYEQYF
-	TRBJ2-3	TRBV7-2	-	TGTGCCAGCAGCCCAGTGGGGAGCCGCACAGATACGCAGTATTTT	CASSPVGSRTDTQYF
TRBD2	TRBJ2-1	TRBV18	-	TGTGCCAGCTCACCAGCCCTAGCGGAGTCGGAGTTCTTC	CASSPALAESEFF
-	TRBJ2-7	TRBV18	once	TGTGCCAGCTCACCAGGGGCCAGCCACTACGAGCAGTACTTC	CASSPGASHYEQYF
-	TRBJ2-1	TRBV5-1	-	TGCGCCAGCAGCTTGGGACAGTACAATGAGCAGTTCTTC	CASSLGQYNEQFF
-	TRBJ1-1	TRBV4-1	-	TGCGCCAGCAGACCCTTGGGTGGACTAGAAGCTTTCTTT	CASRPLGGLEAFF
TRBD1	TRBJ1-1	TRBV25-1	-	TGTGCCAGCAGTGAATCGGGGACAGGGTTATCCGCTGAAGCTTTCTTT	CASSESGTGLSAEAFF
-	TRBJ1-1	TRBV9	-	TGTGCCAGCAGCCCCCAACCGGGGGAAGCTTTCTTT	CASSPQPGEAFF
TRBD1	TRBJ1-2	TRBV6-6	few	TGTGCCAGCAGCCCGGACAGGGGTTATGGCTACACCTTC	CASSPDRGYGYTF
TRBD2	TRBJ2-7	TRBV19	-	TGTGCCAGTAGTGTAGGGGAGGGATACGAGCAGTACTTC	CASSVGEGYEQYF
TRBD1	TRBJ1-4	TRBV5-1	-	TGCGCCAGCAGCTTGGCGACAGGGGAAGATAGCGGACTGTTTTTT	CASSLATGEDSGLFF
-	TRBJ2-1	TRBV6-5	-	TGTGCCAGCAGTTACAGGGCCAGCAGGGGTGAGCAGTTCTTC	CASSYRASRGEQFF
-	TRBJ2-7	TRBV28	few	TGTGCCAGCACCACCCCACCCGGTAGCCCCTACGAGCAGTACTTC	CASTTPPGSPYEQYF
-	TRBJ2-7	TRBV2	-	TGTGCCAGCATGTCCGGGGACACCTCCTACGAGCAGTACTTC	CASMSGDTSYEQYF
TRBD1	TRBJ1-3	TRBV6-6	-	TGTGCCAGCAGCCAGGACAGGCCCTCTGGAAACACCATATATTTT	CASSQDRPSGNTIYF
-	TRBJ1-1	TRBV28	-	TGTGCCAGCAGTTTCGGTCGGTTGAACACTGAAGCTTTCTTT	CASSFGRLNTEAFF
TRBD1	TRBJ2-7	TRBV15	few	TGTGCCACCAGCAGGACAGGGATAGCCTACGAGCAGTACTTC	CATSRTGIAYEQYF
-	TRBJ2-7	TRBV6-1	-	TGTGCCAGCCTAGCCGCAACCTACGAGCAGTACTTC	CASLAATYEQYF
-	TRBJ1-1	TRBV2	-	TGTGCCAGCAGTTCGCTATCTGGGAACACTGAAGCTTTCTTT	CASSSLSGNTEAFF
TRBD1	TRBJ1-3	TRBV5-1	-	TGCGCCAGCAGCCCTGGACAGGGGGCCGGTGGAAACACCATATATTTT	CASSPGQGAGGNTIYF
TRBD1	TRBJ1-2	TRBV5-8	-	TGTGCCAGCAGCCCTCGGACAGGGGGCGCGTTTGGCTACACCTTC	CASSPRTGGAFGYTF
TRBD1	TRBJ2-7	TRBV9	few	TGTGCCAGCAGCCTCGGACAGGCGTCCTACGAGCAGTACTTC	CASSLGQASYEQYF
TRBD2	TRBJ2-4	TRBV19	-	TGTGCCAGTACAACTAGCGGGAGATCGTACTTC	CASTTSGRSYF
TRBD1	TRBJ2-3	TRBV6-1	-	TGTGCCAGCAGTGAATTCAAGGGGGACAGGGGTTATTGGACAGATACGCAGTATTTT	CASSEFKGDRGYWTDTQYF
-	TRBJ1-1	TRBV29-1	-	TGCAGCGTATTAGGACTTTCAATCAGAGTGAACACTGAAGCTTTCTTT	CSVLGLSIRVNTEAFF
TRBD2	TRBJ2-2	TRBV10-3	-	TGTGCCATCAGTGAGGCAAGGACTAGCGGGATTGGCCCGGGGAGGCTGTTTTTT	CAISEARTSGIGPGRLFF
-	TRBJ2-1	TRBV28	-	TGTGCCAGCAGATACGCGTGGGAGCAGTTCTTC	CASRYAWEQFF
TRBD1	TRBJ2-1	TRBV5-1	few	TGCGCCAGCAGCAAGACAGGGGGTGATTACAATGAGCAGTTCTTC	CASSKTGGDYNEQFF
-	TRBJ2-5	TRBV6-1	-	TGTGCCAGCAGTGGGGGGGGCTTTGGAGAGACCCAGTACTTC	CASSGGGFGETQYF
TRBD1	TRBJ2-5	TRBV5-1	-	TGCGCCAGCACACCGGGACAGGGGGAGACCCAGTACTTC	CASTPGQGETQYF
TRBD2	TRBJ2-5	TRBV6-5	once	TGTGCCAGCAGCCCTGCTAGCGGCCAAGAGACCCAGTACTTC	CASSPASGQETQYF